The source of this T cell receptor beta chain is a study of T-cell memory formation after mild COVID-19. Turning to the study itself: The two donors had largely donor-specific TCR clusters.

This clonotype occurred a few times. Its target is not known. Study observations and caveats: Pre-infection memory harbored some responding clones, suggesting cross-reactive memory joined. Clones from the second wave (peaking day 37) had unconfirmed SARS-CoV-2 specificity. Largely, contracting CD4+ clones fell within CM and EM, and contracting CD8+ clones within EMRA.

TCRdb itself ran the 5' RACE reads through MiXCR, one entry per CDR3 protein. The table lists about 140,000 distinct CDR3 sequences, roughly 15% of them singletons. The CDR3 sequence is 17 residues long. Germline V gene sequence: CDR1 MNHEY, CDR2 SVGEGT. V gave up 2 bases and J gave up 4 bases, with 18 bases separating them. The chain combines TRBV6-2 or TRBV6-3 with TRBJ1-5, with D unclear. This TCR came from an adult woman who had mild COVID-19 (a few samples of this study predate the infection). Cell type and time point are not known. Sequencing was carried out using PBMCs or a T cell subset sorted from them (not recorded which). CDR3 protein: CASSYPNPSRGNQPQHF. CDR3 sequence (DNA): TGTGCCAGCAGTTACCCGAATCCCTCGAGAGGAAATCAGCCCCAGCATTTT.